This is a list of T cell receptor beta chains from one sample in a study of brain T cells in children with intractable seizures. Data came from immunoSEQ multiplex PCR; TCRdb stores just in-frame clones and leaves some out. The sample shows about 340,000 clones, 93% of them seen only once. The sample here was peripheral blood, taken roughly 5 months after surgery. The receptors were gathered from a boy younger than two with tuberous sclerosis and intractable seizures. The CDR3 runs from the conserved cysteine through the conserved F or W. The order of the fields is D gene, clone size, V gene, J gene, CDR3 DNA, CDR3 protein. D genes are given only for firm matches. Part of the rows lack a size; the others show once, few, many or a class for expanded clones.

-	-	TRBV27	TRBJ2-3	TGTGCCAGCAGTCCCCGCCTACCCCCCACAGATACGCAGTATTTT	CASSPRLPPTDTQYF
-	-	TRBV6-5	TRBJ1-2	TGTGCCAGCAGTTCGGACAGTATCTATGGCTACACCTTC	CASSSDSIYGYTF
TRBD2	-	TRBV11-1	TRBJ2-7	TGTGCCAGCAGCCCCGGGACTACACAGAAGCAGTTC	CASSPGTTQKQF
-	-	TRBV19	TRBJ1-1	TGTGCCAGTAAGATAGGCGAACAGATGAACACTGAAGCTTTCTTT	CASKIGEQMNTEAFF
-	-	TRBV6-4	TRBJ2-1	TGTGCCAGCAGTGACGAGGGGGGGGACTACAATGAGCAGTTCTTC	CASSDEGGDYNEQFF
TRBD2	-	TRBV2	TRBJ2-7	TGTGCCAGCGGACAGAGAGCGGGGGAACAGTACTTC	CASGQRAGEQYF
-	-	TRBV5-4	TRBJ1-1	TGTGCCAGCACCCTCCGACGGGGGGACACTGAAGCTTTCTTT	CASTLRRGDTEAFF
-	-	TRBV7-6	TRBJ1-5	TGTGCCAGCAGCCGACTCAATCAGCCCCAGCATTTT	CASSRLNQPQHF
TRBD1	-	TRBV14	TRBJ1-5	TGTGCCAGCAGCCGCCCGCTGGACAGGGGCGGTCAGCCCCAGCATTTT	CASSRPLDRGGQPQHF
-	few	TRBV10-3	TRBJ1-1	TGTGCCATCAGGGAGGCCACCATGAACACTGAAGCTTTCTTT	CAIREATMNTEAFF
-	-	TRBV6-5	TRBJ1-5	TGTGCCAGCAGTTACTCGCGGAGCAATCAGCCCCAGCATTTT	CASSYSRSNQPQHF
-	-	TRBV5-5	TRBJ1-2	TGTGCCAGCAGCTTGGGGGTGGGCTATGGCTACACCTTC	CASSLGVGYGYTF
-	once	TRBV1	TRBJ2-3	TGCACCAGCAGCCAAAACCTACTAGCGGGTGTAGATACGCAGTATTTT	CTSSQNLLAGVDTQYF
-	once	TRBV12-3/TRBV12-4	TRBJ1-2	TGTGCCAGCAGTTTTGGCCGGGGCTATGGCTACACCTTC	CASSFGRGYGYTF
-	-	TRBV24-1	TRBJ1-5	TGTGCCACCAGTGCGGGCGGGAGCAATCAGCCCCAGCATTTT	CATSAGGSNQPQHF
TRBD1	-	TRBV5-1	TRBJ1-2	TGCGCCAGCAGCTTGGAAGTGACAGGGGGCGACGGCTACACCTTC	CASSLEVTGGDGYTF
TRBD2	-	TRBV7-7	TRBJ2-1	TGTGCTAGCAGCCTATCTGAGGGACTAGCGGGGTACAATGAGCAGTTCTTC	CASSLSEGLAGYNEQFF
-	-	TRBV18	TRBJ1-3	TGTGCCAGCTCACCGACAGGTTCTGGAAACACCATATATTTT	CASSPTGSGNTIYF
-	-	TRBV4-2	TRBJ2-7	TGTGCCAGCAGCCAAAATACTTGGGGGAGGAACGAGCAGTACTTC	CASSQNTWGRNEQYF
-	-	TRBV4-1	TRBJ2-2	TGCGCCAGCAGCCCGACTAGTGTCCTAAACACCGGGGAGCTGTTTTTT	CASSPTSVLNTGELFF
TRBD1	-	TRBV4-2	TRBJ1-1	TGTGCCAGCAGCCGCGGACAGGCGAACACTGAAGCTTTCTTT	CASSRGQANTEAFF
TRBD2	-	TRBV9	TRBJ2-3	TGTGCCAGCAGCGTAGGGCGGGGGGGAACAGATACGCAGTATTTT	CASSVGRGGTDTQYF
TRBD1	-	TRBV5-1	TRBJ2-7	TGCGCCAGCAGTTTAGGGACAGGGGGTCGCTACGAGCAGTACTTC	CASSLGTGGRYEQYF
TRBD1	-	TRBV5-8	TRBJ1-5	TGTGCCAGCAGCCCGGGACAGGGGGCTTGGGGCAATCAGCCCCAGCATTTT	CASSPGQGAWGNQPQHF
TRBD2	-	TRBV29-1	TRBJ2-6	TGCAGCGGGCGGGAGTCTGGGGCCAACGTCCTGACTTTC	CSGRESGANVLTF
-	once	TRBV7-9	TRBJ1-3	TGTGCCAGCAGCGCGACGACAGGTGGTGGAAACACCATATATTTT	CASSATTGGGNTIYF
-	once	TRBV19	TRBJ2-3	TGTGCCACCCGACTAGTTGACGGGGATACGCAGTATTTT	CATRLVDGDTQYF
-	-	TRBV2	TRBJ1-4	TGTGCCAGCAGTGATTATGGGCAGGGGAGCAAAGAAAAACTGTTTTTT	CASSDYGQGSKEKLFF
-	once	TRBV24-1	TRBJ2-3	TGTGCCACCGACGCAGCGGGCACAGATACGCAGTATTTT	CATDAAGTDTQYF
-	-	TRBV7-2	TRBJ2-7	TGTGCCAGCAGCTTAATAAGGGGCACCTCCTACGAGCAGTACTTC	CASSLIRGTSYEQYF